Below, 24 T cell receptor beta chains from the same sample are listed, as sequenced in a study of PD-L1 blockade in urothelial cancer. Sequenced by immunoSEQ multiplex PCR; TCRdb stores in-frame clones only, minus some. This table has about 37,000 clones, 82% appearing once. This specimen was PBMCs, taken around atezolizumab (anti-PD-L1) treatment. These receptors were taken from a man in his sixties with urothelial cancer.

Within the sample, this clone is medium-sized (0.01 to 0.1%). V is TRBV6-1 and J is TRBJ2-1, with TRBD2 identical over 13 bases. The junction had 5 bases not matched to a gene; V was cut back by 4 bases and J by 8 bases. This CDR3 is 15 amino acids long. CDR1 is MNHNS and CDR2 is SASEGT in the germline V gene. The CDR3 coding sequence is TGTGCCAGCAGTGTGACTAGCGGGGGGTACGATGAGCAGTTCTTC. This gives the protein CASSVTSGGYDEQFF.

The chain couples TRBV27 to TRBJ2-5; 8 bases agree with TRBD1. CDR1 and CDR2 from the germline V gene are MNHEY and SMNVEV (reference sequence). The V gene end was trimmed by 5 bases and the J gene end by 1 base; junction bases not matched to a gene: 3. This CDR3 has 14 residues. Written as DNA, the CDR3 is TGTGCCAGCAGTAAGGGACAGGTCCAAGAGACCCAGTACTTC. This sequence encodes CASSKGQVQETQYF.

The genes are TRBV5-1 and TRBJ2-7; D is unclear. The germline V and J ends were trimmed by 2 bases and 1 base, with 7 bases remaining between them. Germline CDR1 reads SGHRS; CDR2 reads YFSETQ. The CDR3 extends over 13 amino acids. The CDR3 spells CASSFGQSYEQYF. In DNA, the CDR3 is TGCGCCAGCAGCTTCGGTCAATCCTACGAGCAGTACTTC. The complete variable domain, with remaining parts taken from reference TRBV5-1 and TRBJ2-7, reads KAGVTQTPRYLIKTRGQQVTLSCSPISGHRSVSWYQQTPGQGLQFLFEYFSETQRNKGNFPGRFSGRQFSNSRSEMNVSTLELGDSALYLCASSFGQSYEQYFGPGTRLTVT.

The chain uses TRBV2 and TRBJ2-5; D might be TRBD1 (5 bases). Germline lookup yields CDR1 SNHLY and CDR2 FYNNEI. The CDR3 spans 12 residues. V was pared by 8 bases and J by 4 bases, with 11 bases between. In DNA, the CDR3 is TGTGCCAGCGGACACGCCCGAGAGACCCAGTACTTC. Translation gives CASGHARETQYF.

The chain uses TRBV5-6 and TRBJ2-1, with D perhaps TRBD1 (5 bases). This CDR3 has 13 residues. Germline CDR1 and CDR2: SGHDT and YYEEEE. Trimming removed 2 bases from V and 6 bases from J, with 9 bases in between. CDR3 DNA: TGTGCCAGCAGCTTTCAGGGTGGCAATGAGCAGTTCTTC. This sequence encodes CASSFQGGNEQFF.

The chain uses TRBV11-3 and TRBJ2-3; the D gene is possibly TRBD1 (5 bases). CDR3 size: 16 residues. V was trimmed by 1 base and J by 5 bases, leaving 16 bases between them. The germline V gene encodes CDR1 SGHNT and CDR2 YENEEA. The CDR3, as DNA: TGTGCCAGCAGCTTAGTCCGGCAGGGCATTCAAGATACGCAGTATTTT. Protein sequence: CASSLVRQGIQDTQYF.

The chain links TRBV7-9 to TRBJ2-1; D not certain. CDR3 length equals 15 residues. Germline CDR1 reads SEHNR; CDR2 reads FQNEAQ (reference sequence). The V gene lost 4 bases and the J gene lost 2 bases, with 12 bases spanning the gap. The CDR3 loop is CASSYQATTYNEQFF. In DNA form, the CDR3 reads TGTGCCAGCAGCTATCAGGCCACCACCTACAATGAGCAGTTCTTC. Complete variable domain (other parts from reference TRBV7-9 and TRBJ2-1): DTGVSQNPRHKITKRGQNVTFRCDPISEHNRLYWYRQTLGQGPEFLTYFQNEAQLEKSRLLSDRFSAERPKGSFSTLEIQRTEQGDSAMYLCASSYQATTYNEQFFGPGTRLTVL.

The CDR3 region is CASRSTGVNTEAFF. The CDR3 bases are TGTGCCAGCAGGTCGACAGGGGTGAACACTGAAGCTTTCTTT. The chain carries TRBV27 and TRBJ1-1; 8 bases map to TRBD1. The CDR3 sequence is 14 residues long. CDR1 is MNHEY and CDR2 is SMNVEV in the germline V gene (reference sequence). The ends lost 6 bases at V and 0 bases at J; junction bases unmatched: 3.

V usage is TRBV2 and J usage is TRBJ1-1, with 9 bases fitting TRBD1. V trimming: 4 bases; J trimming: 6 bases; junction bases outside the gene matches: 6. The V gene's germline CDR1 is SNHLY and CDR2 FYNNEI. The CDR3 is 14 amino acids. CDR3 loop: CASSGGDRDPEAFF. DNA of the CDR3: TGTGCCAGCAGTGGAGGGGACAGGGACCCTGAAGCTTTCTTT.

The rearrangement joins TRBV15 to TRBJ1-4; D remains ambiguous. The CDR3 runs 14 residues. Germline CDR1 reads LNHNV; CDR2 reads YYDKDF (reference sequence). The ends were cut back, 0 bases at V and 8 bases at J, with 10 bases in the middle. The CDR3 sequence: CATSRDMATEKLFF. The CDR3 coding sequence is TGTGCCACCAGCAGAGATATGGCAACGGAAAAACTGTTTTTT.

The V and J genes are TRBV6-1 and TRBJ1-1, with D hard to call. Trimming removed 5 bases at V and 0 bases at J, with 10 bases between. The CDR3 totals 14 residues. Germline CDR1 reads MNHNS; CDR2 reads SASEGT. The CDR3, as DNA: TGTGCCAGCAGTTCGGGCGGGGTGAACACTGAAGCTTTCTTT. Encoded protein: CASSSGGVNTEAFF.

The chain is built from TRBV15 and TRBJ2-6; D not certain. The V and J ends lost 1 base and 0 bases respectively, with 7 bases between them. This CDR3 is built from 16 residues. Looked up from germline, CDR1 is LNHNV and CDR2 is YYDKDF (reference sequence). The CDR3 spells CATSRVTVSGANVLTF. The CDR3, as DNA: TGTGCCACCAGCAGAGTTACAGTCTCTGGGGCCAACGTCCTGACTTTC.

The gene calls are TRBV2 and TRBJ2-7, with TRBD1 matching over 7 bases. CDR1 SNHLY and CDR2 FYNNEI come from the germline V gene. The length of the CDR3 is 14 residues. Trimming at V came to 6 bases and at J to 3 bases, leaving 8 bases not matched to a gene. CDR3 DNA: TGTGCCAGCAGGTATGGACAGGAAAACTACGAGCAGTACTTC. Translated: CASRYGQENYEQYF.

The genes are TRBV4-1 and TRBJ2-1; 7 positions match TRBD1. Per the germline V gene, CDR1 is MGHRA and CDR2 is YSYEKL. The CDR3 loop spans 16 amino acids. The V and J ends lost 0 bases and 0 bases, in that order; junction bases with no gene match: 2. The CDR3 spells CASSQDGTVSYNEQFF. The CDR3 DNA sequence: TGCGCCAGCAGCCAAGATGGGACAGTCTCCTACAATGAGCAGTTCTTC.

V gene TRBV5-1 combines with J gene TRBJ2-5; D is unresolved. Trimming removed 0 bases at V and 10 bases at J, with 7 bases between. From germline, CDR1 is SGHRS and CDR2 YFSETQ. The CDR3 has 11 amino acids. Written as DNA, the CDR3 is TGCGCCAGCAGCTTGGGAGGTGACCAGTACTTC. Protein product: CASSLGGDQYF.

The genes are TRBV5-1 and TRBJ1-2, with D possibly being TRBD1 (5 bases). V lost 4 bases to trimming and J lost 3 bases, with 10 bases between them. The CDR3 is 13 residues long. CDR1 is SGHRS, CDR2 YFSETQ, per germline. The CDR3 reads CASSPDTDYGYTF. Written as DNA, the CDR3 is TGCGCCAGCAGCCCGGACACGGACTATGGCTACACCTTC.

The V gene is TRBV6-1, the J gene TRBJ1-4; tentative D call: TRBD1 (5 bases). The V gene's germline CDR1 is MNHNS and CDR2 SASEGT. The V end was cut by 4 bases, the J end by 3 bases, with 12 bases between. There are 15 residues in the CDR3. This CDR3 reads CASSGGVVANEKLFF. The CDR3 DNA is TGTGCCAGCAGTGGGGGGGTTGTGGCTAATGAAAAACTGTTTTTT.

The chain employs TRBV14 and TRBJ2-1, with 7 positions matching TRBD1. Germline-derived CDR1 and CDR2 are SGHDN and FVKESK. The J segment lost 4 bases and the V segment lost 1 base, leaving 7 bases of the junction unmatched. The CDR3 loop spans 16 amino acids. CDR3 coding DNA: TGTGCCAGCAGCCAAGTCGGAACAGGGGTGTACAATGAGCAGTTCTTC. Amino acids: CASSQVGTGVYNEQFF.

V is TRBV5-1 and J is TRBJ2-3; 10 bases are shared with TRBD1. CDR3 length equals 13 residues. Germline CDR1 reads SGHRS; CDR2 reads YFSETQ. The V segment lost 7 bases and the J segment 8 bases; nucleotides outside the gene matches: 7. CDR3: CASDPGQGSTQYF. The DNA for the CDR3 is TGCGCCAGCGACCCGGGACAGGGGTCTACGCAGTATTTT. Supplemented by reference TRBV5-1 and TRBJ2-3, the full variable domain reads KAGVTQTPRYLIKTRGQQVTLSCSPISGHRSVSWYQQTPGQGLQFLFEYFSETQRNKGNFPGRFSGRQFSNSRSEMNVSTLELGDSALYLCASDPGQGSTQYFGPGTRLTVL.

V gene TRBV6-1 combines with J gene TRBJ1-3; possible D gene TRBD1, 5 bases. Germline V CDR1 and CDR2: MNHNS, SASEGT. This CDR3 contains 15 residues. The germline V and J ends were trimmed by 4 bases and 0 bases, with 10 bases remaining between them. CDR3 protein: CASSGTYYSGNTIYF. Here the CDR3 DNA reads TGTGCCAGCAGTGGGACATACTACTCTGGAAACACCATATATTTT.

This chain links TRBV7-9 with TRBJ1-1; D is unclear. Trimming pared 1 base from V and 5 bases from J, leaving 8 bases between. Looked up from germline, CDR1 is SEHNR and CDR2 is FQNEAQ (reference sequence). There are 13 residues in the CDR3. This CDR3 is CASSLGQRTEAFF. The CDR3 DNA sequence: TGTGCCAGCAGCTTAGGTCAGAGGACTGAAGCTTTCTTT.

V gene TRBV6-6 combines with J gene TRBJ1-5; no firm D call. V gave up 7 bases and J gave up 3 bases, with 13 bases separating them. CDR1 MNHNY and CDR2 SVGAGI come from the germline V gene (reference sequence). The CDR3 consists of 14 residues. The chain's CDR3 is CASTGSEDNQPQHF. CDR3 DNA sequence: TGTGCCAGCACGGGTTCCGAGGACAATCAGCCCCAGCATTTT.

This chain uses TRBV19 with TRBJ1-5, with 7 bases that match TRBD1. Germline CDR1 LNHDA, CDR2 SQIVND (reference sequence). V lost 4 bases to trimming and J lost 5 bases; unmatched junction nucleotides: 2. The CDR3 is 13 residues long. This CDR3 is CASSTTGDQPQHF. CDR3 bases: TGTGCCAGTAGTACAACAGGGGATCAGCCCCAGCATTTT.

The genes are TRBV2 and TRBJ2-1; 7 bases fit TRBD1. J gave up 1 base and V 7 bases, and 10 bases lay outside the gene matches. The CDR3 totals 16 residues. The V gene's germline CDR1 is SNHLY and CDR2 FYNNEI. This CDR3 reads CASNRPGQTSYNEQFF. In DNA, the CDR3 is TGTGCCAGCAATCGTCCGGGACAGACTTCCTACAATGAGCAGTTCTTC.